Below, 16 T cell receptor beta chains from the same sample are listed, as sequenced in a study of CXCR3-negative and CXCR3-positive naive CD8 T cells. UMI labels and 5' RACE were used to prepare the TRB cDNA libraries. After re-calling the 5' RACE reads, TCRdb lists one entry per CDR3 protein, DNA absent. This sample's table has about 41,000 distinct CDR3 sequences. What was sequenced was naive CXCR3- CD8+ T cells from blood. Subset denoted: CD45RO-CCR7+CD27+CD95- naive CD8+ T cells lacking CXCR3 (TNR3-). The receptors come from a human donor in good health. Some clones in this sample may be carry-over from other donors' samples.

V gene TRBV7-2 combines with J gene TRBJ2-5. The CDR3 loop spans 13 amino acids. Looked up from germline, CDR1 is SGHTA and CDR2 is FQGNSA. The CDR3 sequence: CASSFLEAETQYF.

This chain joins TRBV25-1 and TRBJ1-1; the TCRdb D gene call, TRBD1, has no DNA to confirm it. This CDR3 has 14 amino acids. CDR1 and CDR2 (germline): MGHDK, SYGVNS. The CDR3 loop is CASSGRGAGTEAFF.

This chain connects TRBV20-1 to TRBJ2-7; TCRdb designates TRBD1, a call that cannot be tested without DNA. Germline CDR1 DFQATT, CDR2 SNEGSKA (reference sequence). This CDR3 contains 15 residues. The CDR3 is CSARDLDRGHYEQYF.

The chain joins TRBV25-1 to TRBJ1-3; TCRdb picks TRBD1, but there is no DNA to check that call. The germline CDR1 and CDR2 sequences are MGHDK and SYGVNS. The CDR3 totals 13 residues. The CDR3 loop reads CASSELPGTTIYF.

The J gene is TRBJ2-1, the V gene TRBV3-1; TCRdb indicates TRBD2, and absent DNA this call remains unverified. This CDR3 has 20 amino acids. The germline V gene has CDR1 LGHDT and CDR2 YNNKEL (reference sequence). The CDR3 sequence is CASSQEMSGRPDKTYNEQFF.

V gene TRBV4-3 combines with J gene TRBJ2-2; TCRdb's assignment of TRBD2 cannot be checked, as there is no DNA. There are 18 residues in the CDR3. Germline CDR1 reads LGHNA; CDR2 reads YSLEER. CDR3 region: CASSQEATGLSRPGELFF.

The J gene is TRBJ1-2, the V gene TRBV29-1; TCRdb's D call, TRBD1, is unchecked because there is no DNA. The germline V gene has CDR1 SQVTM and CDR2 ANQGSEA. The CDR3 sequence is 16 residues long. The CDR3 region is CSVETDYGEVNYGYTF.

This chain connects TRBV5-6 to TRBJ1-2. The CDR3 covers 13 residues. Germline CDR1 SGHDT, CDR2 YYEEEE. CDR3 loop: CASSLAAPLGYTF.

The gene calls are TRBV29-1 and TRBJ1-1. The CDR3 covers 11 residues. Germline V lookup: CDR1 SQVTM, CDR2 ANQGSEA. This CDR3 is CSVEEGSEAFF.

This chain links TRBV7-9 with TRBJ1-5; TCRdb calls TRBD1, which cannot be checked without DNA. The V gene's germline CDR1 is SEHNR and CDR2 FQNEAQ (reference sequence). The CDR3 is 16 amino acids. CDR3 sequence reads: CASSLEDRGGNQPQHF.

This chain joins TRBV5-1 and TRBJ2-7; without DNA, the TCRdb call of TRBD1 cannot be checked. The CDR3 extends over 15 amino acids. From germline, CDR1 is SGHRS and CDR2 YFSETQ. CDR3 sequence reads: CASSQPGQGSYEQYF.

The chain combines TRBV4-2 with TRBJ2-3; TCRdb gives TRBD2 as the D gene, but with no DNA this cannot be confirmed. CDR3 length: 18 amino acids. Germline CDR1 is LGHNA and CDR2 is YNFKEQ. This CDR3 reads CASSHSGTSGGSTDTQYF.

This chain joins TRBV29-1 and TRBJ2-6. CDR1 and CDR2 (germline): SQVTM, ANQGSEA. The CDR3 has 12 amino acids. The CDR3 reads CSVWGRANVLTF.

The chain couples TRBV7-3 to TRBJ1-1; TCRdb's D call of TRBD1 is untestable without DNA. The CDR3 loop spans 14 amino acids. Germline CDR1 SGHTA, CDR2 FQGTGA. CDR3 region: CASSLTNRDSEAFF. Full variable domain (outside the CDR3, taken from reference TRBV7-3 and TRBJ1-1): GAGVSQTPSNKVTEKGKYVELRCDPISGHTALYWYRQSLGQGPEFLIYFQGTGAADDSGLPNDRFFAVRPEGSVSTLKIQRTERGDSAVYLCASSLTNRDSEAFFGQGTRLTVV.

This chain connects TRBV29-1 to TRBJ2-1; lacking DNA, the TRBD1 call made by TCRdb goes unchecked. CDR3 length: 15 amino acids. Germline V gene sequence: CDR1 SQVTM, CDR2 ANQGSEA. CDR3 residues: CSVEDFPVGGNEQFF.

The CDR3 loop is CASSSRRDLNTEAFF. This sequence joins TRBV28 and TRBJ1-1. This CDR3 comprises 15 residues. Germline V gene lookup returns CDR1 MDHEN and CDR2 SYDVKM.